The 29 T cell receptor beta chains below were found in one sample sequenced in a study of early T cells in non-severe SARS-CoV-2 infection. Each CDR3 protein is one row after TCRdb ran MiXCR on the 5' RACE reads. This sample has about 110,000 distinct CDR3 sequences, with 12% found just once. What was sequenced was whole blood. These receptors were collected from an adult who was a healthcare worker with PCR-confirmed SARS-CoV-2 infection or an uninfected control (not recorded which).

This clonotype was seen more than once but under ten times. The chain uses TRBV7-2 and TRBJ2-4, with no clear D. V lost 2 bases and J 0 bases, leaving 2 bases between the germline ends. Per the germline V gene, CDR1 is SGHTA and CDR2 is FQGNSA. The CDR3 has 13 residues. Here the CDR3 reads CASSLIAKNIQYF. DNA of the CDR3: TGTGCCAGCAGCTTAATAGCCAAAAACATTCAGTACTTC.

V is TRBV12-3 or TRBV12-4 and J is TRBJ1-5; 9 bases map to TRBD1. The CDR3 sequence is 14 residues long. With 5 bases clipped from V and 8 bases from J, the junction kept 7 bases outside the gene matches. This chain's CDR3 is CASSRTGDQEPQHF. In DNA form, the CDR3 reads TGTGCCAGCAGTAGGACAGGGGATCAGGAGCCCCAGCATTTT.

The sample holds many counts of this clonotype. This sequence joins TRBV18 and TRBJ1-1, with 10 bases identical to TRBD1. This CDR3 has 15 amino acids. V gave up 3 bases and J gave up 6 bases; unmatched junction bases: 7. The germline V gene has CDR1 KGHSH and CDR2 LQKENI. The CDR3 bases are TGTGCCAGCTCACCTTTTGACAGGGGGCATGCTGAAGCTTTCTTT. Amino acid sequence: CASSPFDRGHAEAFF. Looking up the rest from reference TRBV18 and TRBJ1-1 gives the full variable domain: NAGVMQNPRHLVRRRGQEARLRCSPMKGHSHVYWYRQLPEEGLKFMVYLQKENIIDESGMPKERFSAEFPKEGPSILRIQQVVRGDSAAYFCASSPFDRGHAEAFFGQGTRLTVV.

In its sample, this clonotype was seen a few times. The rearrangement links TRBV18 to TRBJ2-4, with D possibly TRBD2 on 6 matching bases. The CDR3 contains 17 residues. The ends were cut back, 4 bases at V and 1 base at J, with 17 bases in the middle. The V gene's germline CDR1 is KGHSH and CDR2 LQKENI. DNA of the CDR3: TGTGCCAGCTCACACCCCCTATGGAGGGCTGCCAAAAACATTCAGTACTTC. Translation: CASSHPLWRAAKNIQYF.

This clonotype was observed many times. CDR3 DNA sequence: TGTGCCAGCAGTTCTCCCCATGGCTACACCTTC. Protein: CASSSPHGYTF. The chain employs TRBV12-3 or TRBV12-4 and TRBJ1-2; D gene ambiguous. The CDR3 totals 11 residues. Trimming left V 4 bases short and J 6 bases short, with 6 bases between.

This clonotype was observed a single time. The gene calls are TRBV29-1 and TRBJ1-1; D may be TRBD1 (6 bases). Trimming took 7 bases from V and 3 from J, leaving 18 bases between them. The CDR3 is 14 amino acids. Germline V gene sequence: CDR1 SQVTM, CDR2 ANQGSEA. CDR3 nucleotide sequence: TGCAGCGCTGGCTTTAGGACAGACTACACTGAAGCTTTCTTT. Protein product: CSAGFRTDYTEAFF.

The chain joins TRBV28 to TRBJ1-5, with D perhaps matching TRBD1 (6 bases). Trimming took off 5 bases at V and 3 bases at J, with 17 bases between the two ends. The CDR3 length is 16 residues. Germline CDR1 reads MDHEN; CDR2 reads SYDVKM. Written as DNA, the CDR3 is TGTGCCAGCAGTCCCTGGGGGCAGGGTGACAATCAGCCCCAGCATTTT. Amino acid sequence: CASSPWGQGDNQPQHF.

The chain couples TRBV7-2 to TRBJ1-2; D perhaps matches TRBD1 (6 bases). The CDR3 extends over 14 amino acids. The germline V gene has CDR1 SGHTA and CDR2 FQGNSA. V lost 5 bases and J lost 2, with 12 bases in between. CDR3 region: CASSPGDKNYGYTF. DNA of the CDR3: TGTGCCAGCAGCCCCGGGGACAAAAACTATGGCTACACCTTC. The full variable domain, its missing parts supplied by reference TRBV7-2 and TRBJ1-2, is GAGVSQSPSNKVTEKGKDVELRCDPISGHTALYWYRQSLGQGLEFLIYFQGNSAPDKSGLPSDRFSAERTGGSVSTLTIQRTQQEDSAVYLCASSPGDKNYGYTFGSGTRLTVV.

This chain uses TRBV12-3 or TRBV12-4 with TRBJ1-5, with a weak D call TRBD1 (6 bases). The CDR3 is 14 residues long. V lost 2 bases and J lost 11, with 16 bases in between. Here the CDR3 DNA reads TGTGCCAGCAGTTTAAGTGGGGGCGCGCGGGCCCAGCATTTT. Protein product: CASSLSGGARAQHF.

Turning to this clonotype: At one end, the junction sequence differs from germline, possibly due to a read error. The V call is TRBV20-1, the J call TRBJ1-2; 8 bases are shared with TRBD1. The CDR3 contains 13 residues. In germline, CDR1 is DFQATT, CDR2 SNEGSKA (reference sequence). The CDR3 region is CSAAGQAIYGNTF. The CDR3 DNA reads TGCAGTGCTGCGGGACAGGCAATCTATGGCAACACCTTC.

The J gene is TRBJ1-5, the V gene TRBV28, with D tentatively TRBD1 (5 bases). Germline values: CDR1 MDHEN, CDR2 SYDVKM. Trimming shortened V by 4 bases and J by 9 bases, and 16 bases separated the two germline ends. This CDR3 spans 14 amino acids. As DNA, the CDR3 is TGTGCCAGCAGTTCCCCGGGGCCCCTTTGGCCCCAGCATTTT. This codes for CASSSPGPLWPQHF.

A few counts support this clonotype. V is TRBV7-6 and J is TRBJ2-2, with D possibly matching TRBD2 (6 bases). V gave up 5 bases and J gave up 5 bases, with 18 bases separating them. The CDR3 totals 16 residues. Germline V gives CDR1 SGHVS, CDR2 FNYEAQ. CDR3 region: CASSPDLAPFTGELFF. CDR3 in DNA: TGTGCCAGCAGCCCCGACCTAGCGCCCTTTACCGGGGAGCTGTTTTTT.

This clonotype is a singleton in its sample. This chain joins TRBV29-1 and TRBJ2-5; D ambiguous. The V gene's germline CDR1 is SQVTM and CDR2 ANQGSEA. The CDR3 loop spans 13 amino acids. V was clipped by 3 bases and J by 1 base, with 9 bases between them. This CDR3 reads CSVEYGIQETQYF. DNA of the CDR3: TGCAGCGTTGAGTACGGAATCCAAGAGACCCAGTACTTC.

This clonotype showed up many times. V usage is TRBV15 and J usage is TRBJ2-3, with unresolved D. The CDR3 is 16 amino acids. The germline V and J ends were trimmed by 0 bases and 1 base, with 11 bases remaining between them. CDR1 is LNHNV and CDR2 is YYDKDF in the germline V gene (reference sequence). Here the CDR3 DNA reads TGTGCCACCAGCAGAGATGGATTAGCCCGCACAGATACGCAGTATTTT. Translation: CATSRDGLARTDTQYF.

This clonotype was observed a few times. The genes are TRBV27 and TRBJ2-5, with no clear D. The CDR3 spans 13 residues. V lost 3 bases, J lost 1 base, and 6 bases lay in between. The germline V gene has CDR1 MNHEY and CDR2 SMNVEV (reference sequence). The CDR3 reads CASSFLPQETQYF. In DNA, the CDR3 is TGTGCCAGCAGTTTCCTCCCCCAAGAGACCCAGTACTTC.

This clonotype was recorded many times. The chain carries TRBV2 and TRBJ2-7; 9 positions agree with TRBD1. Losses at the gene ends were 7 bases for V and 5 bases for J; bases not matched to a gene: 9. This CDR3 spans 14 amino acids. In germline, CDR1 is SNHLY, CDR2 FYNNEI. Here the CDR3 DNA reads TGTGCCAGCAAATTCGACAGGGGGGTGGACGAGCAGTACTTC. Amino acids: CASKFDRGVDEQYF.

The chain recombines TRBV25-1 with TRBJ2-7; tentative D call: TRBD2 (5 bases). Germline CDR1 MGHDK, CDR2 SYGVNS. Trimming took 5 bases from V and 2 from J, leaving 19 bases between them. This CDR3 contains 16 residues. The CDR3: CASSTIGGGRAYEQYF. CDR3 nucleotides: TGTGCCAGCAGTACGATAGGAGGAGGACGAGCCTACGAGCAGTACTTC.

The V call is TRBV5-8, the J call TRBJ2-3; 9 positions agree with TRBD2. J lost 2 bases, V lost 0 bases, and 7 bases had no gene match. CDR3 size: 17 residues. Looked up from germline, CDR1 is SGHTS and CDR2 is YDEGEE. CDR3 region: CASSLAVASGATDTQYF. The CDR3 DNA reads as TGTGCCAGCAGCTTGGCCGTGGCTAGCGGGGCCACAGATACGCAGTATTTT.

This clonotype appeared many times. The rearrangement uses TRBV5-6 and TRBJ1-2, with D perhaps matching TRBD1 (6 bases). From germline, CDR1 is SGHDT and CDR2 YYEEEE. The V gene lost 0 bases and the J gene lost 3 bases, with 9 bases spanning the gap. The CDR3 runs to 14 residues. CDR3 bases: TGTGCCAGCAGCTTGGCAGGGGTGGACTATGGCTACACCTTC. It yields the protein CASSLAGVDYGYTF.

This clonotype was seen many times. The chain's CDR3 is CATSRDRSGTSRQDTQYF. For the CDR3, the DNA is TGTGCCACCAGCAGAGACCGAAGCGGGACTAGCCGGCAGGATACGCAGTATTTT. The chain recombines TRBV15 with TRBJ2-3, with 9 positions matching TRBD2. Germline V lookup: CDR1 LNHNV, CDR2 YYDKDF (reference sequence). The CDR3 consists of 18 residues. V trimming: 0 bases; J trimming: 6 bases; junction bases outside the gene matches: 13.

This clonotype has a count of ten or more. The chain joins TRBV6-2 or TRBV6-3 to TRBJ2-6, with a weak D call TRBD1 (6 bases). The germline V gene has CDR1 MNHEY and CDR2 SVGEGT. Trimming pared 5 bases from V and 1 base from J, leaving 15 bases between. The CDR3 consists of 17 residues. CDR3 region: CASSRPWQGSGANVLTF. CDR3 nucleotides: TGTGCCAGCAGTCGACCATGGCAGGGGTCTGGGGCCAACGTCCTGACTTTC.

In regard to this clonotype: One end of the junction is discordant with germline, which a read error may explain. This chain links TRBV7-7 with TRBJ2-6; maybe TRBD2 (5 bases). From germline, CDR1 is SSHAT and CDR2 FNYEAQ (reference sequence). The CDR3 loop spans 17 amino acids. CDR3 amino acids: CASSLALAGSGANVLTF. The CDR3 DNA sequence: TGTGCTAGCAGCTTAGCTTTGGCGGGCTCTGGGGCCAACGTCCTGACTTTC.

This sequence joins TRBV5-8 and TRBJ1-3; D is possibly TRBD1 (5 bases). The CDR3 runs to 15 residues. Germline V gives CDR1 SGHTS, CDR2 YDEGEE. The V and J ends lost 4 bases and 0 bases respectively, with 11 bases between them. The CDR3 spells CASSLYRTSGNTIYF. CDR3 nucleotide sequence: TGTGCCAGCAGCCTGTACAGGACCTCTGGAAACACCATATATTTT.

The gene calls are TRBV20-1 and TRBJ1-6; D is uncertain. The CDR3 loop spans 12 amino acids. Germline loops: CDR1 DFQATT, CDR2 SNEGSKA (reference sequence). DNA of the CDR3: TGCAGCCCAACGGATGGGAATTCACCCCTCCACTTT. It encodes CSPTDGNSPLHF.

This clonotype was detected only a few times. CDR3 residues: CSATKWDSGSYNEQFF. The CDR3 nucleotides read TGCAGTGCGACTAAGTGGGACTCCGGATCCTACAATGAGCAGTTCTTC. The rearrangement links TRBV20-1 to TRBJ2-1, with D tentatively TRBD2 (6 bases). Germline-derived CDR1 and CDR2 are DFQATT and SNEGSKA (reference sequence). The V gene lost 6 bases and the J gene lost 1 base, with 19 bases spanning the gap. The CDR3 has 16 amino acids.

There are a few counts of this clonotype. This chain joins TRBV7-9 and TRBJ2-3, with 8 bases matching TRBD2. CDR1 and CDR2 (germline): SEHNR, FQNEAQ (reference sequence). This CDR3 comprises 18 residues. J was trimmed by 4 bases and V by 1 base; bases with no gene match: 13. The CDR3 loop is CASSLGSLAGLGADTQYF. The CDR3 DNA is TGTGCCAGCAGCTTAGGGTCGCTAGCGGGCCTCGGCGCAGATACGCAGTATTTT.

This clonotype has more than one count but fewer than ten. The chain couples TRBV20-1 to TRBJ2-5, with TRBD1 identical over 9 bases. V dropped 0 bases and J dropped 6; count of bases not matched to a gene: 8. The CDR3 is 15 amino acids. The germline V gene has CDR1 DFQATT and CDR2 SNEGSKA (reference sequence). For the CDR3, the DNA is TGCAGTGCTAGAGATGGTACAGGGGGCAGGAAGACCCAGTACTTC. This sequence encodes CSARDGTGGRKTQYF.

The chain uses TRBV6-5 and TRBJ2-5; D possibly corresponds to TRBD2 (5 bases). The length of the CDR3 is 15 residues. The germline V gene has CDR1 MNHEY and CDR2 SVGAGI. V was clipped by 0 bases and J by 4 bases, with 12 bases between them. CDR3 loop: CASSYSGEPLETQYF. DNA of the CDR3: TGTGCCAGCAGTTACTCGGGAGAGCCTCTAGAGACCCAGTACTTC.

V and J are TRBV20-1 and TRBJ1-2; D is undetermined. This CDR3 region has 18 residues. Germline V gene lookup returns CDR1 DFQATT and CDR2 SNEGSKA (reference sequence). V was trimmed by 0 bases and J by 5 bases, leaving 25 bases between them. The CDR3 reads CSAREEGGSPRFGYGYTF. The DNA for the CDR3 is TGCAGTGCTAGAGAGGAGGGTGGGTCCCCGAGATTTGGGTATGGCTACACCTTC.